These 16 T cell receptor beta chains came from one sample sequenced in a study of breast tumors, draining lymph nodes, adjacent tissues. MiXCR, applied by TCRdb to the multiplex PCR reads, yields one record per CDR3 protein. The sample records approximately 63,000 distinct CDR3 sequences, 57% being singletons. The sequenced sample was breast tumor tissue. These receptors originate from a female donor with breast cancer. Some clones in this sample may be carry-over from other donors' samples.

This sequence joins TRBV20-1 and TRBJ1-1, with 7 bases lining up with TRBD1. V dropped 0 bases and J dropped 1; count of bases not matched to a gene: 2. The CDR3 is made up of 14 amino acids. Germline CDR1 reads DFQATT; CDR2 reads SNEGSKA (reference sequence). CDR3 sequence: CSAREGQRNTEAFF. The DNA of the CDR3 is TGCAGTGCTAGAGAGGGACAGAGGAACACTGAAGCTTTCTTT.

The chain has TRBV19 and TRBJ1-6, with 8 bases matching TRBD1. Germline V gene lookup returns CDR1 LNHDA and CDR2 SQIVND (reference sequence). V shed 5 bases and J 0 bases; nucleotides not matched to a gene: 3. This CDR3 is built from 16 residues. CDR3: CASSPGQASYNSPLHF. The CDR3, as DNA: TGTGCCAGTAGTCCGGGACAGGCCTCCTATAATTCACCCCTCCACTTT.

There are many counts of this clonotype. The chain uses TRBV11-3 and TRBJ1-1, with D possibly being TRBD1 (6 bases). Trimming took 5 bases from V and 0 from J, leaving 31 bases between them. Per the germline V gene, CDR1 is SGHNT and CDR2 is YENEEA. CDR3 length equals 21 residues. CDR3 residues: CASSVLLWGALRKGMNTEAFF. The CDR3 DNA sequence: TGTGCCAGCAGCGTACTGCTGTGGGGGGCGCTCCGAAAAGGCATGAACACTGAAGCTTTCTTT.

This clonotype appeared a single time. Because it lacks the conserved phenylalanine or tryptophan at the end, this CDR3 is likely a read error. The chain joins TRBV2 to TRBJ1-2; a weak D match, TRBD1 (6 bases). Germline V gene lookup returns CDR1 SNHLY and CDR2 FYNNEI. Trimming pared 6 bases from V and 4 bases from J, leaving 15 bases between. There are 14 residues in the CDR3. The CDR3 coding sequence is TGTGCCAGCAGCGAAAGGGGGGACGCCTATGGCTACACCCTC. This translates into CASSERGDAYGYTL.

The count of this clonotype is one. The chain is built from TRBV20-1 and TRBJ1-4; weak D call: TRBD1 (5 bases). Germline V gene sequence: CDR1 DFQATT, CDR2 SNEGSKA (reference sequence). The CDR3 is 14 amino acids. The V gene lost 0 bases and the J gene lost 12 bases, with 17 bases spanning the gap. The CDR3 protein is CSARDYRDGGQLFF. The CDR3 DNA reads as TGCAGTGCTAGAGACTACCGGGACGGGGGACAACTGTTTTTT.

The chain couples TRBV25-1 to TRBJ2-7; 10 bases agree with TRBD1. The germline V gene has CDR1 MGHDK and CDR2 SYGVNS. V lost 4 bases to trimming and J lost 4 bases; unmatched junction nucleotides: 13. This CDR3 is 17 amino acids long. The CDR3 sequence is CASSGRGDRGAGYEQYF. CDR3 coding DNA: TGTGCCAGCAGTGGCAGGGGGGACAGGGGCGCCGGTTACGAGCAGTACTTC.

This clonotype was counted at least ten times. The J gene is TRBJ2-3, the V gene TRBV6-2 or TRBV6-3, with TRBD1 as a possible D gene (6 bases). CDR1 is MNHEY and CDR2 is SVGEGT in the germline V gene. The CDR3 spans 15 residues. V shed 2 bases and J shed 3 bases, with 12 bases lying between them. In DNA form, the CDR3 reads TGTGCCAGCAGTTACGGGGGCAGGGAGACAGATACGCAGTATTTT. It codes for CASSYGGRETDTQYF.

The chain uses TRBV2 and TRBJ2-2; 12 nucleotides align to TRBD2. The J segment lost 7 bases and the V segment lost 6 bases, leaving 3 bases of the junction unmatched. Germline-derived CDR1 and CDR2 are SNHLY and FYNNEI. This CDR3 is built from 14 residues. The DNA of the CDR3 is TGTGCCAGCAGGTTGACTAGCGGGGGCGGGGAGCTGTTTTTT. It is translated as CASRLTSGGGELFF.

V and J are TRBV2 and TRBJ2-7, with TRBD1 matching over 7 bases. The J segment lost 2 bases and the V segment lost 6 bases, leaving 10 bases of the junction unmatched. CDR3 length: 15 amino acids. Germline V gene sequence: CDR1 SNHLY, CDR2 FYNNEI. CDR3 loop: CASRSTGTPPYEQYF. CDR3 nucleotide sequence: TGTGCCAGCAGATCGACAGGGACACCGCCCTACGAGCAGTACTTC. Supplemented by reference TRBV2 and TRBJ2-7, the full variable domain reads EPEVTQTPSHQVTQMGQEVILRCVPISNHLYFYWYRQILGQKVEFLVSFYNNEISEKSEIFDDQFSVERPDGSNFTLKIRSTKLEDSAMYFCASRSTGTPPYEQYFGPGTRLTVT.

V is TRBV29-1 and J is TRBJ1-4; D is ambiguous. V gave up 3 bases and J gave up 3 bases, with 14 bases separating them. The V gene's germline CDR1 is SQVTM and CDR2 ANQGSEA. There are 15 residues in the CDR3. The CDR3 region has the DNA TGCAGCGTTGATAGCGGGTATCCAGCTAATGAAAAACTGTTTTTT. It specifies CSVDSGYPANEKLFF.

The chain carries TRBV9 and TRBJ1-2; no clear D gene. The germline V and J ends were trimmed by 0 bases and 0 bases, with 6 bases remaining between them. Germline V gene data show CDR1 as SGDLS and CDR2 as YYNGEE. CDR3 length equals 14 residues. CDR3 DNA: TGTGCCAGCAGCGTAGATGACTCTAACTATGGCTACACCTTC. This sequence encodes CASSVDDSNYGYTF.

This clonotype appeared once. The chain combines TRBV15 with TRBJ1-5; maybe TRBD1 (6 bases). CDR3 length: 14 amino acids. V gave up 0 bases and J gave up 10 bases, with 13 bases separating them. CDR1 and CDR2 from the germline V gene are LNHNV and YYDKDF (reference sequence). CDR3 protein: CATSREGGGQPQHF. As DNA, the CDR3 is TGTGCCACCAGCAGAGAAGGGGGGGGCCAACCCCAGCATTTT.

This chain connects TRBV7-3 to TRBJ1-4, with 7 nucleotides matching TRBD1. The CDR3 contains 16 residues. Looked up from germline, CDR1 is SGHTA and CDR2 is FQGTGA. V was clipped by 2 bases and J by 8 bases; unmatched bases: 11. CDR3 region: CASSLYLQGWDEKLFF. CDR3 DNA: TGTGCCAGCAGCTTATACCTACAGGGGTGGGACGAAAAACTGTTTTTT.

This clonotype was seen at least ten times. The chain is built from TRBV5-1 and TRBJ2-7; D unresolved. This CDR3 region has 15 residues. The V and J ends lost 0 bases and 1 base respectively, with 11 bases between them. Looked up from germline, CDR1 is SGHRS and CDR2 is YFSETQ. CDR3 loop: CASSLDGRVSYEQYF. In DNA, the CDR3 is TGCGCCAGCAGCTTGGATGGTCGCGTTTCCTACGAGCAGTACTTC.

The CDR3 is CASREGLAGELFF. The CDR3, as DNA: TGTGCCAGCAGAGAGGGGTTAGCCGGGGAGCTGTTTTTT. The chain has TRBV25-1 and TRBJ2-2; perhaps D is TRBD1 or TRBD2 (5 bases each). Trimming took off 6 bases at V and 6 bases at J, with 11 bases between the two ends. CDR3 size: 13 residues. The V gene's germline CDR1 is MGHDK and CDR2 SYGVNS.

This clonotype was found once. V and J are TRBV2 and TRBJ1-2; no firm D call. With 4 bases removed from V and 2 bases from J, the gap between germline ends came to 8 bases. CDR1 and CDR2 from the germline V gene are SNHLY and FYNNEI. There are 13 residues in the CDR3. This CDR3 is CASSAQGNYGYTF. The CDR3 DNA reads TGTGCCAGCAGTGCGCAAGGGAACTATGGCTACACCTTC. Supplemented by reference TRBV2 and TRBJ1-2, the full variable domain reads EPEVTQTPSHQVTQMGQEVILRCVPISNHLYFYWYRQILGQKVEFLVSFYNNEISEKSEIFDDQFSVERPDGSNFTLKIRSTKLEDSAMYFCASSAQGNYGYTFGSGTRLTVV.